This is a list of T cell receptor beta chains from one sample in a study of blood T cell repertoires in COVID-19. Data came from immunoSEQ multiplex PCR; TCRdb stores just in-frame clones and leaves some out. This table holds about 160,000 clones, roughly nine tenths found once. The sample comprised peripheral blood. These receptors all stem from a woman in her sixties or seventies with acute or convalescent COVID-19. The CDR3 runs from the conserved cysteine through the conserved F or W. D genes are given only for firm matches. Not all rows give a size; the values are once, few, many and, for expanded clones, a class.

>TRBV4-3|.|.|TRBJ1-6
CASSQGEPYNSPLHF
TGCGCCAGCAGCCAAGGGGAGCCCTATAATTCACCCCTCCACTTT
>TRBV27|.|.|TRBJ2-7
CASSPGGSYEQYF
TGTGCCAGCAGCCCCGGGGGCTCCTACGAGCAGTACTTC
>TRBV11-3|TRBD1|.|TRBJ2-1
CASSRTGADSYNEQFF
TGTGCCAGCAGCCGGACAGGCGCGGACTCCTACAATGAGCAGTTCTTC
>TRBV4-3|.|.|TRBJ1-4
CASSRGPNEKLFF
TGCGCCAGCAGTCGGGGTCCTAATGAAAAACTGTTTTTT
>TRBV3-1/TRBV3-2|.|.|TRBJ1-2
CASSQAVGNYGYTF
TGTGCCAGCAGCCAAGCAGTCGGGAACTATGGCTACACCTTC
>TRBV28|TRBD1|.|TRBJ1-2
CASRRDRARGYGYTF
TGTGCCAGCAGAAGGGACAGGGCCCGAGGCTATGGCTACACCTTC
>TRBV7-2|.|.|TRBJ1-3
CASSRQSGNTIYF
TGTGCCAGCAGCAGACAGTCTGGAAACACCATATATTTT
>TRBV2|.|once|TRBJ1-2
CASSTRQEANYGYTF
TGTGCCAGCAGTACCCGGCAGGAAGCTAACTATGGCTACACCTTC
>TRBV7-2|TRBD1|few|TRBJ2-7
CASSASGQEPSYEQYF
TGTGCCAGCAGCGCGAGCGGACAGGAACCGTCCTACGAGCAGTACTTC
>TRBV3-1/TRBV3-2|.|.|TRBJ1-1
CASSQGRGGLNTEAFF
TGTGCCAGCAGCCAAGGCCGGGGAGGTTTGAACACTGAAGCTTTCTTT
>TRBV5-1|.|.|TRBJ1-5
CASSLGPAGRSNNQPQHF
TGCGCCAGCAGCTTGGGCCCCGCAGGCCGTTCTAACAATCAGCCCCAGCATTTT
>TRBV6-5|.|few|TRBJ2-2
CASRKGGLDTGELFF
TGTGCCAGCCGCAAGGGGGGGCTTGACACCGGGGAGCTGTTTTTT
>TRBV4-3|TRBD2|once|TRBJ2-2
CASSQQPGLAPGELFF
TGCGCCAGCAGCCAACAACCGGGACTAGCGCCCGGGGAGCTGTTTTTT
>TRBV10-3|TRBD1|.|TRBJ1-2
CAISDGTGMYGYTF
TGTGCCATCAGTGATGGGACAGGGATGTATGGCTACACCTTC
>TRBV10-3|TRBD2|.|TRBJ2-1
CAISELADNEQFF
TGTGCCATCAGTGAACTAGCGGACAATGAGCAGTTCTTC
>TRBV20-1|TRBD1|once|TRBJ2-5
CSADRVETQYF
TGCAGTGCCGACAGGGTTGAGACCCAGTACTTC
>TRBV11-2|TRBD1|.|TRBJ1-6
CASTTTGQGSPLHF
TGTGCCAGCACCACGACAGGGCAGGGTTCACCCCTCCACTTT
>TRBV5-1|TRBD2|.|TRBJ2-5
CASGTSGRREETQYF
TGCGCCAGCGGGACTAGCGGGAGAAGAGAAGAGACCCAGTACTTC
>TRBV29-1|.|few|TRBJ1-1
CSVGRQNTEAFF
TGCAGCGTTGGCAGACAGAACACTGAAGCTTTCTTT
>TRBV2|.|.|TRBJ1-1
CASRKHPENTEAFF
TGTGCCAGCAGGAAACACCCCGAGAACACTGAAGCTTTCTTT
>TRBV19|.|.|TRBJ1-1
CASSIRGVTEAFF
TGTGCCAGTAGTATCCGGGGGGTCACTGAAGCTTTCTTT
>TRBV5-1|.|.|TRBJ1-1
CASSFFLGQRNTEAFF
TGCGCCAGCAGCTTCTTCTTGGGACAAAGGAACACTGAAGCTTTCTTT
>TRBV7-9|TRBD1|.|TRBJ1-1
CASSPQGQGWAEAFF
TGTGCCAGCAGCCCCCAGGGACAGGGGTGGGCTGAAGCTTTCTTT
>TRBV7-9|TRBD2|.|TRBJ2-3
CASSFSGLGF
TGTGCCAGCAGCTTTTCGGGACTAGGCTTT
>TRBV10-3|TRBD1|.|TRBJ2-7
CAISQDRDYEQYF
TGTGCCATCAGCCAGGACAGGGACTACGAGCAGTACTTC
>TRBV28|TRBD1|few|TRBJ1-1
CASSTLGTGATEAFF
TGTGCCAGCAGTACCCTCGGGACAGGGGCCACTGAAGCTTTCTTT
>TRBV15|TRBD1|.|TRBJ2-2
CATSSPGTGGHGELFF
TGTGCCACCAGCTCCCCCGGGACAGGGGGCCACGGGGAGCTGTTTTTT
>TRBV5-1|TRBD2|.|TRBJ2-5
CASSQGIQLAGRETQYF
TGCGCCAGCAGCCAGGGGATACAACTAGCGGGGCGGGAGACCCAGTACTTC
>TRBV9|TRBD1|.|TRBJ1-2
CASSKGQGPYTF
TGTGCCAGCAGCAAGGGACAGGGACCCTACACCTTC
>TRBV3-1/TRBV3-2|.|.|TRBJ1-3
CASSPGLSGNTIYF
TGTGCCAGCAGCCCGGGACTGTCTGGAAACACCATATATTTT
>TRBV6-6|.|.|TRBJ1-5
CASSPTPVQGYNQPQHF
TGTGCCAGCAGTCCAACCCCCGTACAGGGATACAATCAGCCCCAGCATTTT
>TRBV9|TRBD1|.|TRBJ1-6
CASSAQGYGSPLHF
TGTGCCAGCAGCGCACAGGGGTACGGTTCACCCCTCCACTTT
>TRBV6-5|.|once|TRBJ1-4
CASSYSHSPNEKLFF
TGTGCCAGCAGTTACTCCCATAGCCCAAATGAAAAACTGTTTTTT
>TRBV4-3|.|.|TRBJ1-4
CASSQDAREEDEKLFF
TGCGCCAGCAGCCAAGATGCCAGGGAAGAAGATGAAAAACTGTTTTTT
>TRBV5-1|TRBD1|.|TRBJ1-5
CASSPRGLGQPQHF
TGCGCCAGCAGCCCCAGGGGGTTAGGTCAGCCCCAGCATTTT
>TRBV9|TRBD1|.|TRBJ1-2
CASSVSGGYGYTF
TGTGCCAGCAGCGTGTCAGGGGGCTATGGCTACACCTTC
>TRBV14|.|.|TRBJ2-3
CASSQVAGAHTDTQYF
TGTGCCAGCAGCCAAGTTGCAGGGGCCCACACAGATACGCAGTATTTT